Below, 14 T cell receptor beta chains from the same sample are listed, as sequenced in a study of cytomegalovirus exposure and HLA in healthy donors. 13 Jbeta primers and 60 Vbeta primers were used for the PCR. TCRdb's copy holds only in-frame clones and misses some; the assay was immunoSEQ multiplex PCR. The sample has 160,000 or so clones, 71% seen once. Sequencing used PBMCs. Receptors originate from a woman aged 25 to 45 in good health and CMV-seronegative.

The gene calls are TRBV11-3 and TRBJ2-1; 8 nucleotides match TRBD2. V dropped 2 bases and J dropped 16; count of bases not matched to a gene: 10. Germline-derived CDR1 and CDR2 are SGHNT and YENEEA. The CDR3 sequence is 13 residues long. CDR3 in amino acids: CASSLIAQGLVFF. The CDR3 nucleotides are TGTGCCAGCAGCTTAATAGCCCAGGGACTAGTATTCTTC. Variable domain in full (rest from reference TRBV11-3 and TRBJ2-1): EAGVVQSPRYKIIEKKQPVAFWCNPISGHNTLYWYLQNLGQGPELLIRYENEEAVDDSQLPKDRFSAERLKGVDSTLKIQPAELGDSAVYLCASSLIAQGLVFFGPGTRLTVL.

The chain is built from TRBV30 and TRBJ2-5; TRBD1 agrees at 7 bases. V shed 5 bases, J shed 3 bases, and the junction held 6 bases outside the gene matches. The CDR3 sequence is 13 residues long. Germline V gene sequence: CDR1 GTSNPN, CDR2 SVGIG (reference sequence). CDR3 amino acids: CAWADGTEETQYF. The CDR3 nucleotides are TGTGCCTGGGCCGACGGGACAGAAGAGACCCAGTACTTC.

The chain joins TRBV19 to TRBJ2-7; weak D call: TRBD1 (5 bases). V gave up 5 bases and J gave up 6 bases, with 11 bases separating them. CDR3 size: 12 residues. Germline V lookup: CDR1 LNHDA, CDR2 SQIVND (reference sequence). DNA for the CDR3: TGTGCCAGTAGTTCCAGGGTGGGCGAGCAGTACTTC. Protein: CASSSRVGEQYF.

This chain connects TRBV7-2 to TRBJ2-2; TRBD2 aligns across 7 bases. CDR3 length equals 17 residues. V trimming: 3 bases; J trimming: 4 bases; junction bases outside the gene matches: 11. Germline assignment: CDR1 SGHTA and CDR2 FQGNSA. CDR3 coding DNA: TGTGCCAGCAGCTTGAAAGTCGGGAGGTCGAGCACCGGGGAGCTGTTTTTT. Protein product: CASSLKVGRSSTGELFF.

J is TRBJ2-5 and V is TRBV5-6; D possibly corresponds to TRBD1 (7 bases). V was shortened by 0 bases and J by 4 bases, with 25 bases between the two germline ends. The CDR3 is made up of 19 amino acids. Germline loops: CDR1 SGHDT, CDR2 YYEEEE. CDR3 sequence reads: CASSLATSGGGESVETQYF. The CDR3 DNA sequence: TGTGCCAGCAGCTTGGCCACTAGTGGAGGGGGCGAAAGTGTAGAGACCCAGTACTTC.

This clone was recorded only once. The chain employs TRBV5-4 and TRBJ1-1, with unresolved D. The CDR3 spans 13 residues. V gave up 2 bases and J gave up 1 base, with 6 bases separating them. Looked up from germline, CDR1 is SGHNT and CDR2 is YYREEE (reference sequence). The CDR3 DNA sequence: TGTGCCAGCAGCTTAGCATCGAACACTGAAGCTTTCTTT. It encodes CASSLASNTEAFF.

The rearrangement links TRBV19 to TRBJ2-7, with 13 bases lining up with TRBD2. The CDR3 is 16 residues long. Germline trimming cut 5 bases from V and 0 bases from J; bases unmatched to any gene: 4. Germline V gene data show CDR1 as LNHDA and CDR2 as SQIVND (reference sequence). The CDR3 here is CASSGGTSGISYEQYF. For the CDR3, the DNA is TGTGCCAGTAGTGGAGGGACTAGCGGGATCTCCTACGAGCAGTACTTC.

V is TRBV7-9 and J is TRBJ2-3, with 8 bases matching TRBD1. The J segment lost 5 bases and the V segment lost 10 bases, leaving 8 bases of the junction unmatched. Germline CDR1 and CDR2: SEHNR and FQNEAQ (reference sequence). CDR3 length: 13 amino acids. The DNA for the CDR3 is TGTGCCACCTCGGACAGGGCTATAGATACGCAGTATTTT. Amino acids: CATSDRAIDTQYF.

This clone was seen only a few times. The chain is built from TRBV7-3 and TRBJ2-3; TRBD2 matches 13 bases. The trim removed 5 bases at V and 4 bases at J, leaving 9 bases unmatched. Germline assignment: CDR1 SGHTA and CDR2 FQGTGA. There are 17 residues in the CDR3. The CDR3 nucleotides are TGTGCCAGCAGCCGGGCAGGACTAGCGGGAGTACCAGATACGCAGTATTTT. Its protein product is CASSRAGLAGVPDTQYF.

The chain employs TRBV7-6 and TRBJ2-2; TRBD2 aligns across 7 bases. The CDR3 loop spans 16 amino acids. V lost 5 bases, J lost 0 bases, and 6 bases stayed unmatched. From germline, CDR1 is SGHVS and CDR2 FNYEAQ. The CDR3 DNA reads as TGTGCCAGCAGCGAGCTAGCGGAGACGAACACCGGGGAGCTGTTTTTT. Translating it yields CASSELAETNTGELFF.

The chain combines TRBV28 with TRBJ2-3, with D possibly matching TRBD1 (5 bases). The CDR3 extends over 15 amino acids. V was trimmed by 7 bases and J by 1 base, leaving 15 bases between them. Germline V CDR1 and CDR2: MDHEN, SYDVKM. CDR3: CASTRAFFRTDTQYF. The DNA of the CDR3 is TGTGCCAGCACCAGGGCATTCTTCCGCACAGATACGCAGTATTTT. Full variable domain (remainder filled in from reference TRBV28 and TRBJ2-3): DVKVTQSSRYLVKRTGEKVFLECVQDMDHENMFWYRQDPGLGLRLIYFSYDVKMKEKGDIPEGYSVSREKKERFSLILESASTNQTSMYLCASTRAFFRTDTQYFGPGTRLTVL.

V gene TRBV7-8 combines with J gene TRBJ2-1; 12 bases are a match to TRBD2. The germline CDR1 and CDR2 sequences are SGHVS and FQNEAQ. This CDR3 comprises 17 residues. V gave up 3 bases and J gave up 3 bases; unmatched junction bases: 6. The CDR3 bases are TGTGCCAGCAGCTTTAGACTAGCGGGAGTCTACTACAATGAGCAGTTCTTC. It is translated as CASSFRLAGVYYNEQFF.

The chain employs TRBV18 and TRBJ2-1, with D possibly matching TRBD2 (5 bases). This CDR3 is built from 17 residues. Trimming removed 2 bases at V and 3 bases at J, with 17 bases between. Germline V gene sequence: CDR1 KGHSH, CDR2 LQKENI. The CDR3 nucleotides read TGTGCCAGCTCACCAGAGCTCGGAGGTGACGACTACAATGAGCAGTTCTTC. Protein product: CASSPELGGDDYNEQFF.

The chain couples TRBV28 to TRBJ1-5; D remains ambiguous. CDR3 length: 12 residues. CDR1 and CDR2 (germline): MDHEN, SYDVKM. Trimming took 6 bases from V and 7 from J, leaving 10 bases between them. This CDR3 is CASSRRNQPQHF. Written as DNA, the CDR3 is TGTGCCAGCAGCCGGAGGAACCAGCCCCAGCATTTT.